One and the same sample provided the 29 T cell receptor beta chains below, sequenced in a study of blood T cell repertoires in COVID-19. TCRdb's copy holds only in-frame clones and misses some; the assay was immunoSEQ multiplex PCR. This table has 45,000 to 65,000 clones, roughly 90% appearing once. The sample comprised peripheral blood. These receptors came from a human donor with acute or convalescent COVID-19. The donor label of this sample is uncertain.

The chain carries TRBV7-3 and TRBJ2-4, with D tentatively TRBD1 (6 bases). Per the germline V gene, CDR1 is SGHTA and CDR2 is FQGTGA. With 4 bases removed from V and 12 bases from J, the gap between germline ends came to 10 bases. This CDR3 has 11 residues. CDR3 in DNA: TGTGCCAGCAGCTCCGGGACAAATCAGTACTTC. Protein product: CASSSGTNQYF.

This clone came up once. V is TRBV7-3 and J is TRBJ2-7; D perhaps matches TRBD2 (5 bases). V lost 5 bases and J 0 bases, leaving 14 bases between the germline ends. The CDR3 is 15 amino acids. Looked up from germline, CDR1 is SGHTA and CDR2 is FQGTGA. CDR3 protein: CASSPQPGSSYEQYF. The CDR3 region has the DNA TGTGCCAGCAGCCCGCAACCTGGGAGCTCCTACGAGCAGTACTTC.

The J gene is TRBJ2-5, the V gene TRBV7-3; TRBD2 is a possible D gene (6 bases). Per germline, CDR1 SGHTA and CDR2 FQGTGA. The CDR3 runs 17 residues. The V end lost 5 bases, the J end lost 0 bases, and 19 bases lay between the germline ends. In DNA form, the CDR3 reads TGTGCCAGCAGCAATCCACTCCGGGTAGCGGACCAAGAGACCCAGTACTTC. As protein: CASSNPLRVADQETQYF. Supplemented by reference TRBV7-3 and TRBJ2-5, the full variable domain reads GAGVSQTPSNKVTEKGKYVELRCDPISGHTALYWYRQSLGQGPEFLIYFQGTGAADDSGLPNDRFFAVRPEGSVSTLKIQRTERGDSAVYLCASSNPLRVADQETQYFGPGTRLLVL.

This chain connects TRBV10-3 to TRBJ2-2, with 9 bases lining up with TRBD2. There are 14 residues in the CDR3. Germline V lookup: CDR1 ENHRY, CDR2 SYGVKD. J was trimmed by 6 bases and V by 6 bases; bases with no gene match: 5. DNA for the CDR3: TGTGCCATCAGGCCGGGACTAGCCGCCGGGGAGCTGTTTTTT. Protein sequence: CAIRPGLAAGELFF.

V is TRBV29-1 and J is TRBJ1-2; the match to TRBD1 covers 9 bases. The germline CDR1 and CDR2 sequences are SQVTM and ANQGSEA. The CDR3 is 14 amino acids. The V gene end was trimmed by 6 bases and the J gene end by 5 bases; junction bases not matched to a gene: 10. The chain's CDR3 is CSVRNHGQGYGYTF. The CDR3 coding sequence is TGCAGCGTGAGAAACCACGGACAGGGGTATGGCTACACCTTC.

The rearrangement links TRBV5-4 to TRBJ2-3; the match to TRBD2 covers 11 bases. The CDR3 consists of 15 residues. The germline V gene has CDR1 SGHNT and CDR2 YYREEE (reference sequence). Unmatched junction bases numbered 12, after V lost 5 bases and J lost 10 bases. In nucleotides, the CDR3 is TGTGCCAGCAGTTTTGGACTAGCGGGTTTGGACCCGCAGTATTTT. Protein product: CASSFGLAGLDPQYF. The variable domain in full, with the rest retrieved from reference TRBV5-4 and TRBJ2-3, is ETGVTQSPTHLIKTRGQQVTLRCSSQSGHNTVSWYQQALGQGPQFIFQYYREEENGRGNFPPRFSGLQFPNYSSELNVNALELDDSALYLCASSFGLAGLDPQYFGPGTRLTVL.

The rearrangement uses TRBV27 and TRBJ1-5; 7 positions agree with TRBD1. With 4 bases clipped from V and 5 bases from J, the junction kept 8 bases outside the gene matches. Germline V gene sequence: CDR1 MNHEY, CDR2 SMNVEV (reference sequence). The CDR3 has 15 residues. This CDR3 reads CASSSEQGHDQPQHF. The DNA for the CDR3 is TGTGCCAGCAGTTCCGAACAGGGGCACGATCAGCCCCAGCATTTT.

This clone was found a few times. The J gene is TRBJ1-3, the V gene TRBV2; D is perhaps TRBD1 (5 bases). This CDR3 is built from 18 residues. CDR1 is SNHLY and CDR2 is FYNNEI in the germline V gene. Trimming removed 8 bases at V and 0 bases at J, with 23 bases between. CDR3 residues: CASQTSGGGGTSGNTIYF. In nucleotides, the CDR3 is TGTGCCAGCCAGACGAGCGGGGGTGGGGGAACCTCTGGAAACACCATATATTTT.

The V call is TRBV27, the J call TRBJ2-6; 7 nucleotides match TRBD1. CDR1 and CDR2 from the germline V gene are MNHEY and SMNVEV (reference sequence). This CDR3 spans 18 amino acids. V shed 5 bases, J shed 0 bases, and the junction held 10 bases outside the gene matches. The CDR3 region is CASSLTGVSGSGANVLTF. The CDR3 nucleotides are TGTGCCAGCAGTCTCACAGGGGTCTCCGGCTCTGGGGCCAACGTCCTGACTTTC.

The chain couples TRBV7-3 to TRBJ1-1; 8 nucleotides align to TRBD1. With 0 bases clipped from V and 1 base from J, the junction kept 1 base outside the gene matches. Germline V CDR1 and CDR2: SGHTA, FQGTGA. This CDR3 comprises 15 residues. CDR3 sequence reads: CASSLTGTGNTEAFF. Written as DNA, the CDR3 is TGTGCCAGCAGCTTAACCGGGACAGGGAACACTGAAGCTTTCTTT. The full variable domain, its missing parts supplied by reference TRBV7-3 and TRBJ1-1, is GAGVSQTPSNKVTEKGKYVELRCDPISGHTALYWYRQSLGQGPEFLIYFQGTGAADDSGLPNDRFFAVRPEGSVSTLKIQRTERGDSAVYLCASSLTGTGNTEAFFGQGTRLTVV.

The chain employs TRBV19 and TRBJ2-5; possibly TRBD1 for D (5 bases). CDR1 LNHDA and CDR2 SQIVND come from the germline V gene (reference sequence). This CDR3 region has 13 residues. Trimming stripped 3 bases from V and 3 bases from J, with 8 bases between. The CDR3 reads CASSIPREETQYF. The CDR3 DNA reads TGTGCCAGTAGTATCCCCAGGGAAGAGACCCAGTACTTC.

Concerning this clone itself: The same CDR3 also results from other DNA sequences found in this sample. The chain joins TRBV28 to TRBJ1-5; D uncertain. The CDR3 is made up of 15 amino acids. Per germline, CDR1 MDHEN and CDR2 SYDVKM. V was cut by 6 bases and J by 2 bases, with 14 bases left in between. The CDR3 loop reads CASSPRGGGNQPQHF. Written as DNA, the CDR3 is TGTGCCAGCAGCCCGCGGGGAGGTGGCAATCAGCCCCAGCATTTT.

The chain carries TRBV4-1 and TRBJ2-5; 9 bases agree with TRBD2. The length of the CDR3 is 18 residues. Germline CDR1 reads MGHRA; CDR2 reads YSYEKL. J was trimmed by 4 bases and V by 1 base; bases with no gene match: 13. As DNA, the CDR3 is TGCGCCAGCAGCCAAGCCCCGGCCCCGGCGACTAGCGGAGAGACCCAGTACTTC. Residues: CASSQAPAPATSGETQYF.

This chain links TRBV18 with TRBJ2-1, with 8 bases identical to TRBD1. The CDR3 sequence is 15 residues long. The germline V gene encodes CDR1 KGHSH and CDR2 LQKENI. Trimming removed 5 bases from V and 1 base from J; junction bases left unmatched: 4. The CDR3 loop is CASSTTGESYNEQFF. The CDR3 DNA is TGTGCCAGCTCAACGACAGGGGAGTCCTACAATGAGCAGTTCTTC.

This chain joins TRBV28 and TRBJ1-2; D is ambiguous. The CDR3 runs to 12 residues. The ends were cut back, 3 bases at V and 4 bases at J, with 6 bases in the middle. Germline values: CDR1 MDHEN, CDR2 SYDVKM. CDR3 DNA: TGTGCCAGCAGTTTCGACATCTATGGCTACACCTTC. Translated: CASSFDIYGYTF.

This chain links TRBV7-9 with TRBJ2-3; the match to TRBD1 covers 8 bases. CDR3 length equals 17 residues. Per the germline V gene, CDR1 is SEHNR and CDR2 is FQNEAQ (reference sequence). J gave up 4 bases and V 3 bases, and 12 bases lay outside the gene matches. CDR3: CASSFSSGQGKSDTQYF. CDR3 coding DNA: TGTGCCAGCAGCTTCTCTTCAGGACAGGGTAAATCAGATACGCAGTATTTT.

This clone was picked up one time. The chain carries TRBV27 and TRBJ2-1; TRBD2 matches at 7 bases. The J segment lost 6 bases and the V segment lost 3 bases, leaving 14 bases of the junction unmatched. Germline loops: CDR1 MNHEY, CDR2 SMNVEV (reference sequence). The CDR3 covers 17 residues. CDR3 DNA sequence: TGTGCCAGCAGTTTGGGATGGACGGCAGGGACTACCAATGAGCAGTTCTTC. It codes for CASSLGWTAGTTNEQFF.

This clone was seen only once. The chain carries TRBV18 and TRBJ1-5; a possible D gene is TRBD1 (5 bases). The CDR3 is 13 amino acids. Looked up from germline, CDR1 is KGHSH and CDR2 is LQKENI. V lost 5 bases to trimming and J lost 4 bases, with 9 bases between them. CDR3 in amino acids: CASSTDKNQPQHF. CDR3 DNA: TGTGCCAGCTCAACGGACAAGAATCAGCCCCAGCATTTT.

This clone was found a few times. The CDR3 protein is CASSLVAQGVGGYTF. The DNA of the CDR3 is TGTGCCAGCAGCTTAGTCGCACAGGGAGTTGGAGGCTACACCTTC. The chain has TRBV7-9 and TRBJ1-2, with D possibly TRBD1 on 6 matching bases. The germline CDR1 and CDR2 sequences are SEHNR and FQNEAQ (reference sequence). The CDR3 is 15 amino acids. V lost 1 base to trimming and J lost 8 bases, with 17 bases between them. Variable domain in full (rest from reference TRBV7-9 and TRBJ1-2): DTGVSQNPRHKITKRGQNVTFRCDPISEHNRLYWYRQTLGQGPEFLTYFQNEAQLEKSRLLSDRFSAERPKGSFSTLEIQRTEQGDSAMYLCASSLVAQGVGGYTFGSGTRLTVV.

V gene TRBV18 combines with J gene TRBJ1-5; TRBD1 matches 9 bases. Per germline, CDR1 KGHSH and CDR2 LQKENI. After removal of 2 bases from V and 0 bases from J, the junction contained 8 bases not matched to a gene. The CDR3 has 18 residues. The chain's CDR3 is CASSPTPGQGYSNQPQHF. In DNA, the CDR3 is TGTGCCAGCTCACCAACTCCGGGACAGGGTTATAGCAATCAGCCCCAGCATTTT.

The sample holds a few counts of this clone. V usage is TRBV6-2 or TRBV6-3 and J usage is TRBJ1-6, with a tentative D call TRBD1 (5 bases). Germline CDR1 and CDR2: MNHEY and SVGEGT. Trimming cost V 5 bases and J 7 bases, with 12 bases left between them. The CDR3 loop spans 14 amino acids. CDR3 amino acids: CASSSGALNSPLHF. In DNA, the CDR3 is TGTGCCAGCAGTAGCGGGGCTCTGAATTCACCCCTCCACTTT.

This CDR3 reads CASSERPSGVSSYEQYF. The CDR3, as DNA: TGTGCCAGCAGTGAAAGGCCTAGCGGGGTGAGCTCCTACGAGCAGTACTTC. J is TRBJ2-7 and V is TRBV6-1, with 9 bases lining up with TRBD2. The V gene end was trimmed by 2 bases and the J gene end by 0 bases; junction bases not matched to a gene: 8. CDR3 length: 17 amino acids. Germline V gene lookup returns CDR1 MNHNS and CDR2 SASEGT.

The chain couples TRBV6-6 to TRBJ2-7, with no clear D. Germline V CDR1 and CDR2: MNHNY, SVGAGI (reference sequence). With 10 bases removed from V and 5 bases from J, the gap between germline ends came to 18 bases. The CDR3 loop spans 13 amino acids. Written as DNA, the CDR3 is TGTGCCATCCTCCGTTCATTAATAGACGAGCAGTACTTC. Protein product: CAILRSLIDEQYF.

The chain has TRBV28 and TRBJ2-7, with TRBD2 matching over 8 bases. V gave up 7 bases and J gave up 12 bases; unmatched junction bases: 14. This CDR3 has 13 residues. The germline V gene encodes CDR1 MDHEN and CDR2 SYDVKM. The CDR3 loop reads CASNPGGDNKGYF. CDR3 coding DNA: TGTGCCAGCAACCCGGGGGGGGACAACAAAGGGTACTTC.

This clone has a single count. This chain joins TRBV6-5 and TRBJ1-4, with D maybe TRBD1 (6 bases). Germline values: CDR1 MNHEY, CDR2 SVGAGI. V shed 6 bases and J shed 5 bases, with 16 bases lying between them. The CDR3 is 15 residues long. For the CDR3, the DNA is TGTGCCAGCAGAATGAACAGGGCAGAGAATGAAAAACTGTTTTTT. It translates to CASRMNRAENEKLFF.

The count of this clone is one. The CDR3 region has the DNA TGTGCCACCGCGGACGCCGGGACAGGGGTCGTAGAGACCCAGTACTTC. Translation: CATADAGTGVVETQYF. The chain has TRBV24-1 and TRBJ2-5; 10 bases are a match to TRBD1. In germline, CDR1 is KGHDR, CDR2 SFDVKD. The junction had 13 bases not matched to a gene; V was cut back by 9 bases and J by 4 bases. The length of the CDR3 is 16 residues.

The chain links TRBV18 to TRBJ1-4; D perhaps matches TRBD1 (5 bases). V gave up 8 bases and J gave up 3 bases, with 13 bases separating them. Germline V gene sequence: CDR1 KGHSH, CDR2 LQKENI. The CDR3 covers 14 residues. The CDR3 DNA reads TGTGCCAGCAGCAGGGACTCTTCTAATGAAAAACTGTTTTTT. This sequence encodes CASSRDSSNEKLFF.

This clone was counted a single time. The chain carries TRBV5-4 and TRBJ2-3, with 7 bases that match TRBD1. The J segment lost 4 bases and the V segment lost 6 bases, leaving 8 bases of the junction unmatched. Germline CDR1 SGHNT, CDR2 YYREEE (reference sequence). The CDR3 runs to 14 residues. The CDR3 coding sequence is TGTGCCAGCAAGGGGGCTAGTAAGTCAGATACGCAGTATTTT. Its protein product is CASKGASKSDTQYF.

The rearrangement links TRBV15 to TRBJ1-3; D not resolved. CDR1 and CDR2 from the germline V gene are LNHNV and YYDKDF (reference sequence). Trimming took 5 bases from V and 0 from J, leaving 14 bases between them. The CDR3 is made up of 16 amino acids. CDR3 in amino acids: CATSHPAVRSGNTIYF. The DNA for the CDR3 is TGTGCCACCAGCCATCCGGCGGTCCGCTCTGGAAACACCATATATTTT.